A selection of T cell receptor beta chains follows, all from one sample in a study of vaccination and CD4 T cells after COVID-19. TCRdb redid the calling of the PCR reads with MiXCR, one entry per CDR3 protein. This sample has 16,000 or so distinct CDR3 sequences, with around 72% found just once. Antigen specificity for these receptors is unknown. The sample in question was CD4+ T cells from blood, cultured in vitro, obtained after SARS-CoV-2 vaccination. The receptors shown here come from a human donor who received a COVID-19 vaccine. Both conserved end residues are part of each CDR3. The order of the fields is clone size, CDR3 length, J gene, V gene, D gene, CDR3 DNA, CDR3 protein. D genes are given only for firm matches. Expanded clones get a size class; other rows say once, few or many, or leave the size out.

clone size: .; CDR3 length: 15; J gene: TRBJ1-2; V gene: TRBV5-4; D gene: TRBD1; CDR3 DNA: TGTGCCAGCAGCTTGGCCGTGACAGGGGTCGATGGCTACACCTTC; CDR3 protein: CASSLAVTGVDGYTF
clone size: once; CDR3 length: 15; J gene: TRBJ2-7; V gene: TRBV10-3; D gene: .; CDR3 DNA: TGTGCCATCAGTGAGTCGGCGGTGGAATCGGGGGAGCAGTACTTC; CDR3 protein: CAISESAVESGEQYF
clone size: .; CDR3 length: 14; J gene: TRBJ1-6; V gene: TRBV6-5; D gene: .; CDR3 DNA: TGTGCCAGCAGTTACGACCCGCGGGATTCACCCCTCCACTTT; CDR3 protein: CASSYDPRDSPLHF
clone size: medium-sized; CDR3 length: 18; J gene: TRBJ1-6; V gene: TRBV12-3/TRBV12-4; D gene: TRBD1; CDR3 DNA: TGTGCCAGCAGCCGAACAGGGGCGAAAAGCTCCTATAATTCACCCCTCCACTTT; CDR3 protein: CASSRTGAKSSYNSPLHF
clone size: .; CDR3 length: 15; J gene: TRBJ1-2; V gene: TRBV10-3; D gene: .; CDR3 DNA: TGTGCCATCAGTGAGGTTGGATCAGGGCTTTATGGCTACACCTTC; CDR3 protein: CAISEVGSGLYGYTF
clone size: few; CDR3 length: 14; J gene: TRBJ1-5; V gene: TRBV19; D gene: .; CDR3 DNA: TGTGCCAGTAGTATGGGTACAGTTAATCAGCCCCAGCATTTT; CDR3 protein: CASSMGTVNQPQHF
clone size: .; CDR3 length: 12; J gene: TRBJ2-5; V gene: TRBV20-1; D gene: TRBD2; CDR3 DNA: TGCAGTGCTAGAGCGGGGGGACAGACCCAGTACTTC; CDR3 protein: CSARAGGQTQYF
clone size: .; CDR3 length: 10; J gene: TRBJ1-2; V gene: TRBV20-1; D gene: .; CDR3 DNA: TGCAGGGGGGGACCCTATGGCTACACCTTC; CDR3 protein: CRGGPYGYTF
clone size: .; CDR3 length: 14; J gene: TRBJ1-1; V gene: TRBV12-3/TRBV12-4; D gene: TRBD1; CDR3 DNA: TGTGCCAGCAGAAGGACAGGGGCGAACACTGAAGCTTTCTTT; CDR3 protein: CASRRTGANTEAFF
clone size: few; CDR3 length: 15; J gene: TRBJ2-2; V gene: TRBV6-1; D gene: TRBD1; CDR3 DNA: TGTGCCAGCAGCAGTTCGACAGGGGTGGCCGGGGAGCTGTTTTTT; CDR3 protein: CASSSSTGVAGELFF
clone size: .; CDR3 length: 14; J gene: TRBJ1-1; V gene: TRBV7-3; D gene: .; CDR3 DNA: TGTGCCAGCAGCCAGATTAGGGGGGTCACTGAAGCTTTCTTT; CDR3 protein: CASSQIRGVTEAFF
clone size: .; CDR3 length: 12; J gene: TRBJ1-2; V gene: TRBV12-3/TRBV12-4; D gene: .; CDR3 DNA: TGTGCCAGCAGTTTAGGGCGGTATGGCTACACCTTC; CDR3 protein: CASSLGRYGYTF
clone size: .; CDR3 length: 17; J gene: TRBJ1-2; V gene: TRBV11-3; D gene: .; CDR3 DNA: TGTGCCAGCAGCTTAGATAACCCCCCAGGGTCTGCCTATGGCTACACCTTC; CDR3 protein: CASSLDNPPGSAYGYTF
clone size: .; CDR3 length: 17; J gene: TRBJ2-3; V gene: TRBV7-9; D gene: TRBD2; CDR3 DNA: TGTGCCAGCAGCTTGTTAGCGCTAGCGGGGGGCACAGATACGCAGTATTTT; CDR3 protein: CASSLLALAGGTDTQYF
clone size: .; CDR3 length: 16; J gene: TRBJ2-4; V gene: TRBV10-3; D gene: .; CDR3 DNA: TGTGCCATCAGTGAGGGGACACGGGCCCGGGGAAACATTCAGTACTTC; CDR3 protein: CAISEGTRARGNIQYF
clone size: .; CDR3 length: 16; J gene: TRBJ1-2; V gene: TRBV30; D gene: TRBD1; CDR3 DNA: TGTGCCTGGAGTCGTATCCGGACAGGATCTAACTATGGCTACACCTTC; CDR3 protein: CAWSRIRTGSNYGYTF
clone size: .; CDR3 length: 13; J gene: TRBJ2-3; V gene: TRBV20-1; D gene: .; CDR3 DNA: TGCAGTGCTACTCCCCAGAATCCAGATACGCAGTATTTT; CDR3 protein: CSATPQNPDTQYF
clone size: .; CDR3 length: 16; J gene: TRBJ2-5; V gene: TRBV14; D gene: .; CDR3 DNA: TGTGCCAGCAGCCCCCTGGCGGCGGTCACCCAAGAGACCCAGTACTTC; CDR3 protein: CASSPLAAVTQETQYF
clone size: .; CDR3 length: 13; J gene: TRBJ2-5; V gene: TRBV30; D gene: .; CDR3 DNA: TGTGCCTGGAGTATCCGGCAGGCAGAGACCCAGTACTTC; CDR3 protein: CAWSIRQAETQYF
clone size: .; CDR3 length: 14; J gene: TRBJ1-2; V gene: TRBV11-3; D gene: TRBD1; CDR3 DNA: TGTGCCAGCAGCTTAAGGGGGACAGGGGAGGGCTACACCTTC; CDR3 protein: CASSLRGTGEGYTF
clone size: .; CDR3 length: 15; J gene: TRBJ1-1; V gene: TRBV24-1; D gene: .; CDR3 DNA: TGTGCCACCAGTGGAACCGGGGCCGTTGGGACTGAAGCTTTCTTT; CDR3 protein: CATSGTGAVGTEAFF
clone size: medium-sized; CDR3 length: 16; J gene: TRBJ2-2; V gene: TRBV10-3; D gene: .; CDR3 DNA: TGTGCCATCAGTGAGCGTGCGGGGGCTAACACCGGGGAGCTGTTTTTT; CDR3 protein: CAISERAGANTGELFF
clone size: .; CDR3 length: 16; J gene: TRBJ2-3; V gene: TRBV10-1; D gene: .; CDR3 DNA: TGCGCCAGCAGTGAGTCAATGGCTGTGAGCACAGATACGCAGTATTTT; CDR3 protein: CASSESMAVSTDTQYF
clone size: .; CDR3 length: 14; J gene: TRBJ1-2; V gene: TRBV30; D gene: .; CDR3 DNA: TGTGCCTGGAGTCGAGGAGGGGTTGGCTATGGCTACACCTTC; CDR3 protein: CAWSRGGVGYGYTF
clone size: once; CDR3 length: 17; J gene: TRBJ2-3; V gene: TRBV20-1; D gene: TRBD2; CDR3 DNA: TGCAGTGCTAGAGGGGGGACGGGGGGGCCTTGGGCAGATACGCAGTATTTT; CDR3 protein: CSARGGTGGPWADTQYF
clone size: .; CDR3 length: 13; J gene: TRBJ1-2; V gene: TRBV6-2/TRBV6-3; D gene: .; CDR3 DNA: TGTGCCAGCAGTTTTCGTGAATCCTATGGCTACACCTTC; CDR3 protein: CASSFRESYGYTF
clone size: .; CDR3 length: 15; J gene: TRBJ2-7; V gene: TRBV11-3; D gene: TRBD1; CDR3 DNA: TGTGCCAGCAGCTTAGATGGACAGGGGATCTACGAGCAGTACTTC; CDR3 protein: CASSLDGQGIYEQYF
clone size: .; CDR3 length: 15; J gene: TRBJ1-2; V gene: TRBV6-4; D gene: .; CDR3 DNA: TGTGCCAGCAGTGAGAGAAGGACAGTCCCCTATGGCTACACCTTC; CDR3 protein: CASSERRTVPYGYTF
clone size: .; CDR3 length: 14; J gene: TRBJ2-4; V gene: TRBV12-3/TRBV12-4; D gene: .; CDR3 DNA: TGTGCCAGCAACGAAGGGGGTACCAAAAACATTCAGTACTTC; CDR3 protein: CASNEGGTKNIQYF
clone size: .; CDR3 length: 15; J gene: TRBJ2-3; V gene: TRBV21-1; D gene: .; CDR3 DNA: TGTGCCAGCAGCAGACCCGCAGCAGGCGCAGATACGCAGTATTTT; CDR3 protein: CASSRPAAGADTQYF
clone size: .; CDR3 length: 14; J gene: TRBJ2-7; V gene: TRBV25-1; D gene: .; CDR3 DNA: TGTGCCCCCAACCTGGGATTCGTCCCCTACGAGCAGTACTTC; CDR3 protein: CAPNLGFVPYEQYF
clone size: once; CDR3 length: 15; J gene: TRBJ1-3; V gene: TRBV29-1; D gene: .; CDR3 DNA: TGCAGCGTTGTTGACCATGCCCGCTCTGGAAACACCATATATTTT; CDR3 protein: CSVVDHARSGNTIYF
clone size: .; CDR3 length: 18; J gene: TRBJ2-7; V gene: TRBV20-1; D gene: TRBD2; CDR3 DNA: TGCAGTGCTCAACACTCGCAGAAAAGACTAGCGGGGGTCTACGAGCAGTACTTC; CDR3 protein: CSAQHSQKRLAGVYEQYF
clone size: .; CDR3 length: 13; J gene: TRBJ2-3; V gene: TRBV29-1; D gene: TRBD1; CDR3 DNA: TGCAGCGTTCAGACAGGGGGCACAGATACGCAGTATTTT; CDR3 protein: CSVQTGGTDTQYF
clone size: .; CDR3 length: 15; J gene: TRBJ1-2; V gene: TRBV2; D gene: TRBD1; CDR3 DNA: TGTGCCAGCACACAGGGGGCAAATCGTAACTATGGCTACACCTTC; CDR3 protein: CASTQGANRNYGYTF
clone size: .; CDR3 length: 16; J gene: TRBJ2-5; V gene: TRBV5-4; D gene: TRBD1; CDR3 DNA: TGTGCCAGCAGCGGGGGGACAGGGGGATTTGGAGAGACCCAGTACTTC; CDR3 protein: CASSGGTGGFGETQYF
clone size: .; CDR3 length: 14; J gene: TRBJ2-5; V gene: TRBV2; D gene: TRBD2; CDR3 DNA: TGTGCCAGCAGGGGGACTAGAGGCGGGGAGACCCAGTACTTC; CDR3 protein: CASRGTRGGETQYF
clone size: few; CDR3 length: 16; J gene: TRBJ2-3; V gene: TRBV10-3; D gene: TRBD2; CDR3 DNA: TGTGCCATCAGTGAGGGGGGGGTATTGGGCACAGATACGCAGTATTTT; CDR3 protein: CAISEGGVLGTDTQYF
clone size: few; CDR3 length: 14; J gene: TRBJ2-5; V gene: TRBV20-1; D gene: TRBD1; CDR3 DNA: TGCAGTGCACCCAGAGGGGGCTACGAAGAGACCCAGTACTTC; CDR3 protein: CSAPRGGYEETQYF
clone size: .; CDR3 length: 15; J gene: TRBJ1-2; V gene: TRBV20-1; D gene: TRBD1; CDR3 DNA: TGCAGTGCCCCCATCGGGACAGGGGTACTCTATGGCTACACCTTC; CDR3 protein: CSAPIGTGVLYGYTF